The 22 T cell receptor beta chains reported below all come from one sample, sequenced in a study of CD8+CD57+ T cells in acquired aplastic anemia. CDR3 and TCR beta VDJ profiling relied on a genomic DNA template. TCRdb ran MiXCR on the reads and lists one entry per CDR3 protein. The table includes 270,000 or so distinct CDR3 sequences, 82% detected once. Flow cytometry had shown expanded CD8+CD57+ cells in the patients chosen for sequencing. The sample consisted of sorted CD4+, CD8+, or CD8+CD57+ T cells (not recorded which) from PBMCs. Receptors originate from a human donor with aplastic anemia.

The chain recombines TRBV9 with TRBJ1-2, with 8 bases identical to TRBD1. This CDR3 comprises 15 residues. After removal of 4 bases from V and 3 bases from J, the junction contained 8 bases not matched to a gene. Germline CDR1 reads SGDLS; CDR2 reads YYNGEE. The CDR3 is CASSLAGGIHYGYTF. As DNA, the CDR3 is TGTGCCAGCAGCTTGGCAGGGGGCATTCACTATGGCTACACCTTC. Combining the CDR3 with reference TRBV9 and TRBJ1-2 gives the whole variable domain DSGVTQTPKHLITATGQRVTLRCSPRSGDLSVYWYQQSLDQGLQFLIQYYNGEERAKGNILERFSAQQFPDLHSELNLSSLELGDSALYFCASSLAGGIHYGYTFGSGTRLTVV.

This chain uses TRBV2 with TRBJ2-5; no clear D gene. Trimming pared 8 bases from V and 1 base from J, leaving 11 bases between. The CDR3 is 13 amino acids. CDR1 is SNHLY and CDR2 is FYNNEI in the germline V gene. In nucleotides, the CDR3 is TGTGCCAGCGCTTCTGTGCCCCAAGAGACCCAGTACTTC. It is translated as CASASVPQETQYF.

The rearrangement joins TRBV9 to TRBJ2-7; no firm D call. The CDR3 covers 18 residues. The germline V gene has CDR1 SGDLS and CDR2 YYNGEE. The germline V and J ends were trimmed by 0 bases and 1 base, with 20 bases remaining between them. CDR3 bases: TGTGCCAGCAGCGTAGAAGACGATGGGAAGGTCTTTTCCTACGAGCAGTACGTC. It specifies CASSVEDDGKVFSYEQYV.

The J gene is TRBJ2-1, the V gene TRBV11-3, with a tentative D call TRBD2 (5 bases). The ends were cut back, 1 base at V and 9 bases at J, with 13 bases in the middle. Germline V gives CDR1 SGHNT, CDR2 YENEEA. The CDR3 covers 14 residues. The chain's CDR3 is CASSLARAGGEQFF. CDR3 in DNA: TGTGCCAGCAGCTTAGCCCGGGCAGGAGGTGAGCAGTTCTTC.

Remarks on this clonotype: Germline is not matched at one junction end, which may reflect a read error. The J gene is TRBJ1-2, the V gene TRBV9; no clear D. The germline V gene encodes CDR1 SGDLS and CDR2 YYNGEE. The CDR3 spans 15 residues. DNA of the CDR3: TGTGCCAGCAGCTCGGGTAGAGGGTCAATCTATAGCTACACCTTC. It codes for CASSSGRGSIYSYTF.

As concerns this clonotype: One junction end does not reproduce the germline sequence, and a read error may be involved. The chain combines TRBV2 with TRBJ2-2; possibly TRBD2 for D (6 bases). CDR3 size: 13 residues. Germline V gene data show CDR1 as SNHLY and CDR2 as FYNNEI. In DNA form, the CDR3 reads TGTGCCAGCGCGGGACGGAATACCGATGCGCTGTATTTT. This encodes CASAGRNTDALYF.

Here the CDR3 DNA reads TGTGCCAGCAGCTTAGATGGCGCAAACGGTCAGGATGAGCAGTTCTTC. Translation: CASSLDGANGQDEQFF. This chain joins TRBV11-3 and TRBJ2-1; D gene unclear. V gave up 0 bases and J gave up 8 bases, with 17 bases separating them. CDR3 size: 16 residues. CDR1 SGHNT and CDR2 YENEEA come from the germline V gene.

This clonotype was seen more than once but under ten times. The chain uses TRBV7-8 and TRBJ1-2, with unresolved D. CDR1 is SGHVS and CDR2 is FQNEAQ in the germline V gene. Trimming pared 0 bases from V and 14 bases from J, leaving 22 bases between. The CDR3 length is 15 residues. The chain's CDR3 is CASSLAGGPDKQYTF. CDR3 sequence (DNA): TGTGCCAGCAGCTTAGCGGGAGGCCCCGATAAGCAGTATACCTTC.

This clonotype was detected only once. The CDR3 spells CASSSQDRLGQYF. CDR3 DNA: TGTGCCAGCAGCTCACAAGACAGGTTGGGGCAGTACTTC. This sequence joins TRBV7-9 and TRBJ2-5, with TRBD1 as a possible D gene (6 bases). The V gene's germline CDR1 is SEHNR and CDR2 FQNEAQ (reference sequence). The V and J ends lost 4 bases and 11 bases respectively, with 17 bases between them. The CDR3 totals 13 residues. The entire variable domain, with the rest obtained from reference TRBV7-9 and TRBJ2-5, is as follows: DTGVSQNPRHKITKRGQNVTFRCDPISEHNRLYWYRQTLGQGPEFLTYFQNEAQLEKSRLLSDRFSAERPKGSFSTLEIQRTEQGDSAMYLCASSSQDRLGQYFGPGTRLLVL.

The CDR3 nucleotides read TGCAGTGCCCGAAACCTCGTCTCGGCGGCCTATGGCTACACCTTC. This encodes CSARNLVSAAYGYTF. The chain joins TRBV20-1 to TRBJ1-2; the D is unclear. The CDR3 consists of 15 residues. V lost 6 bases and J 4 bases, leaving 21 bases between the germline ends. In germline, CDR1 is DFQATT, CDR2 SNEGSKA (reference sequence).

The rearrangement joins TRBV2 to TRBJ2-3; 7 bases align to TRBD2. Germline V gives CDR1 SNHLY, CDR2 FYNNEI. Trimming at V came to 5 bases and at J to 15 bases, leaving 17 bases not matched to a gene. The CDR3 runs to 14 residues. DNA of the CDR3: TGTGCCAGCAGTTTTGGGGGGGGTCACGAGAAGCTCTATTTT. Its translation: CASSFGGGHEKLYF.

On this clonotype: Mismatch with germline at one junction end may stem from a read error. In DNA, the CDR3 is TGTCCCACCGGCGGAGGCGGCGAGAGAGAGACCCAGTACTTC. This codes for CPTGGGGERETQYF. V is TRBV15 and J is TRBJ2-5; D perhaps matches TRBD2 (5 bases). In germline, CDR1 is LNHNV, CDR2 YYDKDF (reference sequence). The CDR3 consists of 14 residues.

This clonotype has only one observation. At one of its ends the junction is not consistent with the germline gene, which may arise from a read error. The chain joins TRBV9 to TRBJ2-3, with TRBD2 matching over 10 bases. CDR3 size: 14 residues. Per the germline V gene, CDR1 is SGDLS and CDR2 is YYNGEE. CDR3 DNA sequence: TGTGCCAGCAGCCTCGGGACTAGCGCCGACAATGAGCATTTT. Translation gives CASSLGTSADNEHF.

This clonotype was recorded only once. The chain recombines TRBV25-1 with TRBJ2-7; D is uncertain. CDR1 and CDR2 (germline): MGHDK, SYGVNS. This CDR3 spans 12 amino acids. V was shortened by 10 bases and J by 0 bases, with 10 bases between the two germline ends. CDR3 protein: CATQYLSYEQYF. The CDR3 DNA reads as TGTGCCACCCAGTACCTCTCCTACGAGCAGTACTTC.

The V call is TRBV24-1, the J call TRBJ1-2, with TRBD1 matching 9 bases. The CDR3 length is 13 residues. Trimming removed 7 bases from V and 3 bases from J; junction bases left unmatched: 2. CDR1 KGHDR and CDR2 SFDVKD come from the germline V gene. CDR3 DNA sequence: TGTGCCACCAGCCGGGACAGGGACTATGGCTACACCTTC. It specifies CATSRDRDYGYTF.

Written as DNA, the CDR3 is TGTGCCAGCAGCTTTGAAAGAAGAGGGGGGTGTGATGAGCAGTTCTTC. This sequence encodes CASSFERRGGCDEQFF. The chain uses TRBV7-9 and TRBJ2-1; D tentatively reads TRBD1 or TRBD2 (6 bases each). Deletions cut 3 bases from V and 8 bases from J, with 20 bases between. This CDR3 has 16 amino acids. Germline V gene lookup returns CDR1 SEHNR and CDR2 FQNEAQ (reference sequence).

V usage is TRBV29-1 and J usage is TRBJ2-7; D unresolved. V shed 4 bases and J shed 3 bases, with 10 bases lying between them. Looked up from germline, CDR1 is SQVTM and CDR2 is ANQGSEA. The CDR3 is 12 residues long. CDR3 DNA: TGCAGCGTTGGTGGGCAGTTCTACGAGCAGTACTTC. This encodes CSVGGQFYEQYF.

This rearrangement joins TRBV9 to TRBJ2-3, with D possibly matching TRBD2 (5 bases). The length of the CDR3 is 14 residues. Trimming stripped 4 bases from V and 15 bases from J, with 24 bases between. The germline V gene has CDR1 SGDLS and CDR2 YYNGEE. This chain's CDR3 is CASSLASDTEYFYF. The CDR3 coding sequence is TGTGCCAGCAGCTTAGCGTCAGATACGGAGTATTTCTATTTT.

In this sample, this clonotype turned up many times. The chain combines TRBV4-2 with TRBJ2-7, with D unclear. Germline values: CDR1 LGHNA, CDR2 YNFKEQ. Trimming stripped 0 bases from V and 2 bases from J, with 17 bases between. CDR3 length equals 17 residues. The CDR3 nucleotides read TGTGCCAGCAGCCAAGATTATCGGAAACTTGGGGCCTACGAGCAGTACTTC. Residues: CASSQDYRKLGAYEQYF.

Points on this clonotype: Its ends do not fully match the called genes, so a read error is possible. V and J are TRBV7-8 and TRBJ2-7, with D maybe TRBD2 (6 bases). The germline CDR1 and CDR2 sequences are SGHVS and FQNEAQ. The CDR3 has 14 amino acids. The chain's CDR3 is CATSFRGGAYAQYF. The DNA for the CDR3 is TGTGCCACCAGCTTCCGGGGAGGTGCCTACGCGCAGTATTTC.

This clonotype was seen only once. The conserved phenylalanine or tryptophan is not found at the CDR3 terminus, so this likely reflects a read error. Because the CDR3's place on the DNA is in doubt, the DNA is left out and the CDR3 is given as listed by TCRdb. The J gene is TRBJ2-3, the V gene TRBV7-3; the table's D gene call, TRBD2, was not cross checked with the DNA. From its first to its last residue, the CDR3 has 13 amino acids. Germline loops: CDR1 SGHTA, CDR2 FQGTGA. CDR3 region: CASGDRGTETQAL.

This chain joins TRBV7-9 and TRBJ1-2; no definite D call. CDR3 length: 13 amino acids. The V end lost 3 bases, the J end lost 3 bases, and 8 bases lay between the germline ends. Germline lookup yields CDR1 SEHNR and CDR2 FQNEAQ (reference sequence). Written as DNA, the CDR3 is TGTGCCAGCAGCTTTGACGGCTACTATGGCTACACCTTC. This sequence encodes CASSFDGYYGYTF.